This TCR beta chain comes out of a study of blood T cell repertoires in COVID-19. Across the study: The origin of the acute and convalescent COVID-19 samples was the United States, Italy and Spain.

The repertoire was sequenced with immunoSEQ multiplex PCR; TCRdb's copy has only in-frame clones and lacks some. Among around 300,000 clones listed, 89% were seen once. CDR1 is LGHNA and CDR2 is YNFKEQ in the germline V gene. CDR3 length equals 17 residues. V gave up 2 bases and J gave up 6 bases; unmatched junction bases: 11. Sequencing was performed on PBMCs or T cells enriched from blood (not recorded which). The sequence derives from a woman aged 40 to 49 who had recovered from COVID-19. The rearrangement uses TRBV4-2 and TRBJ2-3, with 10 bases lining up with TRBD2. The CDR3 is CASSQLLAGGFLDTQYF. CDR3 DNA sequence: TGTGCCAGCAGCCAACTCTTAGCGGGGGGCTTTTTGGATACGCAGTATTTT.